The 2 T cell receptor beta chains presented below share a single source sample, sequenced in a study of shared clonotypes between healthy human individuals. The protocol was immunoSEQ multiplex PCR, while the TCRdb copy is restricted to in-frame clones and leaves out a portion. The sample lists around 700,000 clones, 74% occurring once. The source material was memory CD4+ T cells sorted from blood. The subset here: CD45RA-negative fraction. The origin of the receptors is a woman younger than 45 in good health.

This clone came up a few times. This sample also contains other DNA sequences that code for the same CDR3. V gene TRBV7-2 combines with J gene TRBJ1-3; possible D gene TRBD1, 5 bases. V was clipped by 5 bases and J by 1 base, with 12 bases between them. From germline, CDR1 is SGHTA and CDR2 FQGNSA. This CDR3 has 15 amino acids. CDR3 DNA: TGTGCCAGCAGCACGACAGTTCTTTCTGGAAACACCATATATTTT. This sequence encodes CASSTTVLSGNTIYF.

The rearrangement joins TRBV5-4 to TRBJ2-2; 10 bases align to TRBD2. The ends lost 4 bases at V and 5 bases at J; junction bases unmatched: 8. Germline V lookup: CDR1 SGHNT, CDR2 YYREEE (reference sequence). The CDR3 runs 16 residues. CDR3 nucleotides: TGTGCCAGCAGCACCCTAGCGGGAGAAAGAACCGGGGAGCTGTTTTTT. Residues: CASSTLAGERTGELFF.